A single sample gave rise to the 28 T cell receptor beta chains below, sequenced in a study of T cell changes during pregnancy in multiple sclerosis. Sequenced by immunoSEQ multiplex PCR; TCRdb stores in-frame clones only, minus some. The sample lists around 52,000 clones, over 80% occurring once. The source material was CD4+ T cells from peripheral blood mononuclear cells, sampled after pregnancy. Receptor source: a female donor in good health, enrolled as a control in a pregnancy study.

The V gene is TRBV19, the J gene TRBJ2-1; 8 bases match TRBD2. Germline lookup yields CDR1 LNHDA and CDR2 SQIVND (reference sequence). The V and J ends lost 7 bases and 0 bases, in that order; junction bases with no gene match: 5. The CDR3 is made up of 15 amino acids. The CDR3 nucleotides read TGTGCCAGTAACGAGCGGGGGAGCTCCTACAATGAGCAGTTCTTC. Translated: CASNERGSSYNEQFF. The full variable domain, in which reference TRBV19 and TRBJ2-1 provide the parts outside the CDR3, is DGGITQSPKYLFRKEGQNVTLSCEQNLNHDAMYWYRQDPGQGLRLIYYSQIVNDFQKGDIAEGYSVSREKKESFPLTVTSAQKNPTAFYLCASNERGSSYNEQFFGPGTRLTVL.

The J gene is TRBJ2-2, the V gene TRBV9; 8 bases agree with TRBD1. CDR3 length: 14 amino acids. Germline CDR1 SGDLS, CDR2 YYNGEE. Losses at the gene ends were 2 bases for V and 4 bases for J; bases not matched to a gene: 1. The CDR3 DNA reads TGTGCCAGCAGCGTCGGGACAGGCACCGGGGAGCTGTTTTTT. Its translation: CASSVGTGTGELFF.

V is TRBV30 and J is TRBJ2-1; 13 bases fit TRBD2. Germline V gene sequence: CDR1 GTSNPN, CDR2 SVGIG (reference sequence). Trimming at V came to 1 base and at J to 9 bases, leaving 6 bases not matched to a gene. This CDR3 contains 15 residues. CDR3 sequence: CAWSAGTSGVSEQFF. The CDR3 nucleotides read TGTGCCTGGAGTGCGGGGACTAGCGGGGTTAGTGAGCAGTTCTTC.

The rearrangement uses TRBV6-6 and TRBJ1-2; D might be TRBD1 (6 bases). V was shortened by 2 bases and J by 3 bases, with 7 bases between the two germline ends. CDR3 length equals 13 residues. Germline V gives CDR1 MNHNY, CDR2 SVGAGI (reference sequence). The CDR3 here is CASSYKGDYGYTF. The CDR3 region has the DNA TGTGCCAGCAGTTACAAGGGGGACTATGGCTACACCTTC.

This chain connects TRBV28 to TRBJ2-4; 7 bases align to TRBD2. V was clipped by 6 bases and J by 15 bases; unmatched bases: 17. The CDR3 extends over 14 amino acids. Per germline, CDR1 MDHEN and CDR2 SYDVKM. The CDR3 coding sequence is TGTGCCAGCAGCCCCACCTCACTAGCGAACAGAGGGTACTTC. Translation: CASSPTSLANRGYF.

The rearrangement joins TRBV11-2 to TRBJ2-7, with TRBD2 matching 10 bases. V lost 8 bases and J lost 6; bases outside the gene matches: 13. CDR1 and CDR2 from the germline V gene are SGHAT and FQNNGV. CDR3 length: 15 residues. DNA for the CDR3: TGTGCCAGCGGCCGGGGAGGTAGCGGGGGGCTCGAGCAGTACTTC. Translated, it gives CASGRGGSGGLEQYF.

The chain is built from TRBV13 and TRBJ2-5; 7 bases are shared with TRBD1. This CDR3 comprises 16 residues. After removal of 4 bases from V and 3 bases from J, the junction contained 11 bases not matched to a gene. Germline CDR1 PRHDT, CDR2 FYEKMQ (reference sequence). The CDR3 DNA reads TGTGCCAGCAGCTCTCCGATAACCGACAGGGAAGAGACCCAGTACTTC. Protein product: CASSSPITDREETQYF.

CDR3 DNA sequence: TGTGCCAGTAGTAATCCCGGGACAGAACACTACGAGCAGTACTTC. It codes for CASSNPGTEHYEQYF. The chain is built from TRBV19 and TRBJ2-7, with 7 bases identical to TRBD1. This CDR3 comprises 15 residues. The germline V gene encodes CDR1 LNHDA and CDR2 SQIVND (reference sequence). V shed 4 bases, J shed 3 bases, and the junction held 9 bases outside the gene matches.

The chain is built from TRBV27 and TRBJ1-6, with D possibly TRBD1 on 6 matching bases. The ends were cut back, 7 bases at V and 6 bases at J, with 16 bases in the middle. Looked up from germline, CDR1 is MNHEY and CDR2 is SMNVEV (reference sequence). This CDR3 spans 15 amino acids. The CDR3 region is CASMALDRPNSPLHF. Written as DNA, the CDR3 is TGTGCCAGCATGGCTCTAGACAGGCCTAATTCACCCCTCCACTTT.

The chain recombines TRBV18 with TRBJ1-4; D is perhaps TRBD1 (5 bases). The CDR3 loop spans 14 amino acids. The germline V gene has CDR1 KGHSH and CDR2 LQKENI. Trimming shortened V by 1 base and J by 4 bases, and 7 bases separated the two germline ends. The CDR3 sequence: CASSPRQGNEKLFF. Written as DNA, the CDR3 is TGTGCCAGCTCACCACGGCAGGGTAATGAAAAACTGTTTTTT.

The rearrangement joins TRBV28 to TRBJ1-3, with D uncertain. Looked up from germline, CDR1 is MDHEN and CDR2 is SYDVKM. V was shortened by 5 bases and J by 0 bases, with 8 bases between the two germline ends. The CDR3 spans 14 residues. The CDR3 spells CASSGRDSGNTIYF. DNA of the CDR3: TGTGCCAGCAGTGGCCGGGACTCTGGAAACACCATATATTTT.

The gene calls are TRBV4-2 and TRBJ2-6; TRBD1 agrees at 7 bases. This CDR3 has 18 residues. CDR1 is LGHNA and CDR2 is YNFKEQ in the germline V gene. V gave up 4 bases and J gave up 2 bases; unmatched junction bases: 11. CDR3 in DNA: TGTGCCAGCAGCCCACAGGGGAATCAGGGTACTGGGGCCAACGTCCTGACTTTC. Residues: CASSPQGNQGTGANVLTF.

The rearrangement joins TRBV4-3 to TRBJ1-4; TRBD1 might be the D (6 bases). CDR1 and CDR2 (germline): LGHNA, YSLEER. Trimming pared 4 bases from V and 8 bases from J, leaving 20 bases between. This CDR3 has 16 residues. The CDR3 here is CASSRRGGGSGEKLFF. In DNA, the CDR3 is TGCGCCAGCAGCCGTCGAGGGGGGGGGAGTGGGGAAAAACTGTTTTTT.

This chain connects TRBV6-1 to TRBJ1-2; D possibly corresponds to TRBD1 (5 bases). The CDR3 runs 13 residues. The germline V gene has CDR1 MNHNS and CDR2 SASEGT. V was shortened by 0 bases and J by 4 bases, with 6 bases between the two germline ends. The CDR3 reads CASSEAGRYGYTF. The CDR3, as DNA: TGTGCCAGCAGTGAAGCGGGGCGCTATGGCTACACCTTC.

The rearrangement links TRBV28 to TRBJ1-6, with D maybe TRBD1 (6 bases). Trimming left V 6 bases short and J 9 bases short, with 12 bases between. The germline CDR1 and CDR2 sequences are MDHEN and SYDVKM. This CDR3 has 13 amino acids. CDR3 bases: TGTGCCAGCAGCCTGGGGGGGCGTTCACCCCTCCACTTT. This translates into CASSLGGRSPLHF.

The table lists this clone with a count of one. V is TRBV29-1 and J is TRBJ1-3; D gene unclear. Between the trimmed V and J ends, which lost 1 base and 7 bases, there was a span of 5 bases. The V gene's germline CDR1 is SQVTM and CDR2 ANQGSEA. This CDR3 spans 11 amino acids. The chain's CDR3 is CSVEVRNTIYF. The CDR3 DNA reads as TGCAGCGTTGAAGTCAGGAACACCATATATTTT.

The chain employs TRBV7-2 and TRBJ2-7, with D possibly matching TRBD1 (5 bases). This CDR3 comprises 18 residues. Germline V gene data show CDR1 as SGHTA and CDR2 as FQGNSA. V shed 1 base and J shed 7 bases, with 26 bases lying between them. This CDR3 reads CASSLVRQGPTPILEQYF. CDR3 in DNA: TGTGCCAGCAGCTTAGTCCGGCAGGGCCCTACCCCTATCCTAGAGCAGTACTTC.

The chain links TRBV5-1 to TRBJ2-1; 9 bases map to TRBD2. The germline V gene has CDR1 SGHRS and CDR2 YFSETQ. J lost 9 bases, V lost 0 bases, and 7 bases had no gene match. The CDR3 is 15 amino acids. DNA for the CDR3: TGCGCCAGCAGCTTGGGTGGCGGGGGGGCAGGTGAGCAGTTCTTC. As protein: CASSLGGGGAGEQFF.

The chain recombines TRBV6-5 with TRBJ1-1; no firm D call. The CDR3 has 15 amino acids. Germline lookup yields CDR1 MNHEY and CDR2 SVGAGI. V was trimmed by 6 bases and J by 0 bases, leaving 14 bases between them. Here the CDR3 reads CASRKRTGMNTEAFF. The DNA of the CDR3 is TGTGCCAGCAGGAAGAGAACGGGGATGAACACTGAAGCTTTCTTT.

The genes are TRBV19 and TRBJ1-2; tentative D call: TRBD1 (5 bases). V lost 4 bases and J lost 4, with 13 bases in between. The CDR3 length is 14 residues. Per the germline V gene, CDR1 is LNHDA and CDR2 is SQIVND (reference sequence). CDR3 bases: TGTGCCAGTAGTAGACAGTGGACCTCCTATGGCTACACCTTC. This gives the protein CASSRQWTSYGYTF.

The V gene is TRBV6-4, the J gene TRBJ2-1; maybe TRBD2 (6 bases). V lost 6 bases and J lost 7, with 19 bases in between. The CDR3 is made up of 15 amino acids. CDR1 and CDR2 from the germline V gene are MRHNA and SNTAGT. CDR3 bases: TGTGCCAGCAGCGGGAGATCAGGAAGGACGAATGAGCAGTTCTTC. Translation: CASSGRSGRTNEQFF.

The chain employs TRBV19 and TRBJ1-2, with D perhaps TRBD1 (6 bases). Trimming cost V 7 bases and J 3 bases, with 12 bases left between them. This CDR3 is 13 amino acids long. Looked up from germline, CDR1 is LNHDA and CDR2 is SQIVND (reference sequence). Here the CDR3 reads CASTADRYYGYTF. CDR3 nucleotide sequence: TGTGCCAGTACCGCAGACAGGTACTATGGCTACACCTTC.

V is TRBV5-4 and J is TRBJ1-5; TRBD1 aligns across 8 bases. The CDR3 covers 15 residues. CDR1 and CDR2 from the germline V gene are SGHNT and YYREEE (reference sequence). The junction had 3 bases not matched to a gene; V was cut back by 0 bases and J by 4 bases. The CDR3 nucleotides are TGTGCCAGCAGCTTGGGGACAGGGACAAATCAGCCCCAGCATTTT. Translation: CASSLGTGTNQPQHF.

The CDR3 DNA is TGTGCCAGCAGTCCAGGGGGCGCGGGTGGCTACACCTTC. It codes for CASSPGGAGGYTF. V usage is TRBV6-6 and J usage is TRBJ1-2; 8 nucleotides line up with TRBD1. V lost 5 bases to trimming and J lost 7 bases; unmatched junction nucleotides: 6. CDR1 and CDR2 (germline): MNHNY, SVGAGI (reference sequence). This CDR3 contains 13 residues.

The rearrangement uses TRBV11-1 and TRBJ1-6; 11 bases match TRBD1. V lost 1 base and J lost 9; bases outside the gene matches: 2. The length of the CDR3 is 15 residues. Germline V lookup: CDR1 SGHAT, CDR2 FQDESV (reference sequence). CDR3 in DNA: TGTGCCAGCAGCTTAGAGGGGACAGGGGGTTCACCCCTCCACTTT. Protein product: CASSLEGTGGSPLHF.

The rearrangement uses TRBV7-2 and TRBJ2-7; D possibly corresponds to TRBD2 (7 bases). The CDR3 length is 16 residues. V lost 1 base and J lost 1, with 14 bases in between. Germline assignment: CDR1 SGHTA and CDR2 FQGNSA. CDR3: CASSLGSRGASYEQYF. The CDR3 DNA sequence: TGTGCCAGCAGCTTAGGGTCTCGGGGGGCTTCCTACGAGCAGTACTTC.

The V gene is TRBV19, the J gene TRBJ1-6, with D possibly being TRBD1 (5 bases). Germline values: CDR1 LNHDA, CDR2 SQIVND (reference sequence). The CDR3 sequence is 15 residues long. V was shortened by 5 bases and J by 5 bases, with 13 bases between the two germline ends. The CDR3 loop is CASSGGVRNNSPLHF. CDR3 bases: TGTGCCAGTAGTGGAGGGGTGAGGAATAATTCACCCCTCCACTTT.

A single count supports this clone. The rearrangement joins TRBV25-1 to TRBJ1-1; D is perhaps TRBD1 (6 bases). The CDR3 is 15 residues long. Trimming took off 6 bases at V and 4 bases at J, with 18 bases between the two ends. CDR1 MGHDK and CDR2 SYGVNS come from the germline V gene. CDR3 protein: CASRPPGGRSTEAFF. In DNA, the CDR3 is TGTGCCAGCAGACCCCCCGGGGGGCGTAGCACTGAAGCTTTCTTT.